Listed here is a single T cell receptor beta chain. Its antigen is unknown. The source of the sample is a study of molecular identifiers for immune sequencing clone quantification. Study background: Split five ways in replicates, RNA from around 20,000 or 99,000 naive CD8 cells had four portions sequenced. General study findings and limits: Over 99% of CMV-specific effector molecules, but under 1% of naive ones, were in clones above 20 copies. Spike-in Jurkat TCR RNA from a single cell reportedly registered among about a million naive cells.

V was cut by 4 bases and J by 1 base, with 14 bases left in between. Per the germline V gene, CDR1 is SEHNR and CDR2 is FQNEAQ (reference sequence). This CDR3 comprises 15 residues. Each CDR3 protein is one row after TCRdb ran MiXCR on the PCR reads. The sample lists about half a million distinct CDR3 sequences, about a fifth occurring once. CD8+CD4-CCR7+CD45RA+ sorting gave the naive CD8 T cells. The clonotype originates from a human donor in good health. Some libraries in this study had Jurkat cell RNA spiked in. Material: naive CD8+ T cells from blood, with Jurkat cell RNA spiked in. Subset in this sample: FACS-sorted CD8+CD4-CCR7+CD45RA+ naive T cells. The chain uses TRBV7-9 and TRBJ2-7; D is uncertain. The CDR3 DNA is TGTGCCAGCAGCTCAAGTACCAGCACATCCTACGAGCAGTACTTC. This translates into CASSSSTSTSYEQYF.